One sample yielded the 17 T cell receptor beta chains listed below, sequenced in a study of control samples from healthy donors and cancer patients. TCRdb's table, derived via immunoSEQ multiplex PCR, lists solely in-frame clones and lacks some. This sample has 100,000 to 150,000 clones, with roughly 92% found just once. The specimen sequenced was PBMCs. The source is a man of 80 years or more with head and neck cancer.

V is TRBV5-8 and J is TRBJ1-1; no firm D call. CDR1 is SGHTS, CDR2 YDEGEE, per germline. Trimming removed 4 bases from V and 4 bases from J, with 11 bases in between. CDR3 length: 13 residues. CDR3 sequence: CASSRMSVTEAFF. CDR3 in DNA: TGTGCCAGCAGCCGAATGTCGGTCACTGAAGCTTTCTTT.

The J gene is TRBJ2-7, the V gene TRBV11-2; D call uncertain. This CDR3 contains 13 residues. Trimming stripped 1 base from V and 3 bases from J, with 7 bases between. The germline V gene encodes CDR1 SGHAT and CDR2 FQNNGV. CDR3 in DNA: TGTGCCAGCAGCTTAGGCTCAATCTACGAGCAGTACTTC. Its translation: CASSLGSIYEQYF.

The chain is built from TRBV6-5 and TRBJ1-3; 8 nucleotides align to TRBD1. Germline lookup yields CDR1 MNHEY and CDR2 SVGAGI. V dropped 4 bases and J dropped 1; count of bases not matched to a gene: 6. There are 16 residues in the CDR3. The CDR3: CASSLNQGASGNTIYF. CDR3 in DNA: TGTGCCAGCAGTTTGAACCAGGGGGCATCTGGAAACACCATATATTTT.

The gene calls are TRBV5-1 and TRBJ1-1; 7 bases align to TRBD1. V gave up 4 bases and J gave up 2 bases; unmatched junction bases: 14. From germline, CDR1 is SGHRS and CDR2 YFSETQ. The CDR3 consists of 17 residues. As DNA, the CDR3 is TGCGCCAGCAGCCGTACTTCGGACAGGCACAAAAACACTGAAGCTTTCTTT. Its protein is CASSRTSDRHKNTEAFF.

The rearrangement joins TRBV27 to TRBJ1-2; 7 nucleotides agree with TRBD1. V lost 2 bases to trimming and J lost 7 bases; unmatched junction nucleotides: 4. CDR1 MNHEY and CDR2 SMNVEV come from the germline V gene (reference sequence). The CDR3 has 13 residues. The CDR3 sequence is CASSLAGGGGYTF. The CDR3 coding sequence is TGTGCCAGCAGTTTAGCAGGGGGTGGTGGCTACACCTTC.

The chain recombines TRBV28 with TRBJ1-2; a possible D gene is TRBD1 (5 bases). This CDR3 spans 14 amino acids. Trimming left V 8 bases short and J 3 bases short, with 16 bases between. CDR1 MDHEN and CDR2 SYDVKM come from the germline V gene. This CDR3 is CASLTPGPYYGYTF. The CDR3 DNA follows: TGTGCCAGCCTCACACCGGGACCCTACTATGGCTACACCTTC.

The V call is TRBV2, the J call TRBJ2-2; 8 bases agree with TRBD1. The CDR3 spans 17 residues. Germline V CDR1 and CDR2: SNHLY, FYNNEI. V was clipped by 5 bases and J by 4 bases; unmatched bases: 12. The CDR3 here is CASSWSHGTGLTGELFF. In nucleotides, the CDR3 is TGTGCCAGCAGTTGGAGTCATGGGACAGGTCTCACCGGGGAGCTGTTTTTT.

The chain carries TRBV6-6 and TRBJ1-2; a weak D match, TRBD1 (5 bases). CDR1 MNHNY and CDR2 SVGAGI come from the germline V gene (reference sequence). The germline V and J ends were trimmed by 7 bases and 3 bases, with 21 bases remaining between them. This CDR3 is 16 amino acids long. CDR3 in DNA: TGTGCCAGCACCCCCGACGGGGCTCGTATCGACTATGGCTACACCTTC. Translation: CASTPDGARIDYGYTF.

V and J are TRBV28 and TRBJ1-2, with no clear D. Germline V gene sequence: CDR1 MDHEN, CDR2 SYDVKM. This CDR3 is 12 amino acids long. Trimming pared 6 bases from V and 8 bases from J, leaving 13 bases between. CDR3 sequence (DNA): TGTGCCAGCAGCTCGATTAGGAGAGGCTACACCTTC. Translation gives CASSSIRRGYTF.

The CDR3 DNA is TGTGCCAGCAGCCCTGGCGATTTATATAATTCACCCCTCCACTTT. Amino acids: CASSPGDLYNSPLHF. The chain employs TRBV3-1 (or the pseudogene TRBV3-2) and TRBJ1-6; D not resolved. Trimming removed 4 bases from V and 4 bases from J, with 11 bases in between. The CDR3 loop spans 15 amino acids. Germline V gene data show CDR1 as LGHDT and CDR2 as YNNKEL (reference sequence).

The chain carries TRBV5-1 and TRBJ1-2; no clear D. The CDR3 has 14 residues. V was cut by 3 bases and J by 3 bases, with 12 bases left in between. Germline V gene data show CDR1 as SGHRS and CDR2 as YFSETQ. CDR3 bases: TGCGCCAGCAGCTCGGCCAGTTTAGACTATGGCTACACCTTC. Translated: CASSSASLDYGYTF.

The chain uses TRBV7-6 and TRBJ1-1, with TRBD1 as a possible D gene (5 bases). V was trimmed by 5 bases and J by 5 bases, leaving 15 bases between them. The germline V gene encodes CDR1 SGHVS and CDR2 FNYEAQ. This CDR3 contains 14 residues. CDR3: CASSQTGEATEAFF. CDR3 in DNA: TGTGCCAGCAGCCAAACGGGGGAGGCAACTGAAGCTTTCTTT.

The gene calls are TRBV6-5 and TRBJ1-2; a weak D match, TRBD1 (6 bases). The V gene lost 6 bases and the J gene lost 4 bases, with 15 bases spanning the gap. Germline CDR1 is MNHEY and CDR2 is SVGAGI. The CDR3 covers 14 residues. The CDR3 DNA reads TGTGCCAGCAGCGTCGGGGGGCAGGGCTATGGCTACACCTTC. Residues: CASSVGGQGYGYTF.

The CDR3 DNA reads TGTGCCAGCACCGGGCGTGGTGGATATGGCTACACCTTC. This sequence encodes CASTGRGGYGYTF. The chain combines TRBV25-1 with TRBJ1-2; no firm D call. The CDR3 totals 13 residues. With 7 bases removed from V and 5 bases from J, the gap between germline ends came to 14 bases. The germline gives CDR1 MGHDK, CDR2 SYGVNS.

This chain connects TRBV19 to TRBJ1-6; a weak D match, TRBD1 (5 bases). This CDR3 region has 15 residues. CDR1 and CDR2 (germline): LNHDA, SQIVND (reference sequence). Trimming took off 7 bases at V and 2 bases at J, with 12 bases between the two ends. The CDR3: CASNGGDTYNSPLHF. DNA of the CDR3: TGTGCCAGTAATGGGGGAGACACCTATAATTCACCCCTCCACTTT.

This chain connects TRBV9 to TRBJ1-3; no reliable D call. The CDR3 contains 13 residues. CDR1 and CDR2 from the germline V gene are SGDLS and YYNGEE. V was pared by 6 bases and J by 1 base, with 8 bases between. The CDR3 reads CASNPSSGNTIYF. The CDR3 nucleotides read TGTGCCAGCAACCCCAGTTCTGGAAACACCATATATTTT.

The chain couples TRBV15 to TRBJ2-3; 10 nucleotides agree with TRBD2. This CDR3 has 14 residues. The germline V gene has CDR1 LNHNV and CDR2 YYDKDF (reference sequence). Trimming removed 1 base from V and 5 bases from J; junction bases left unmatched: 0. CDR3 DNA: TGTGCCACCAGCAGAGGACTAGCGGGAGATACGCAGTATTTT. It specifies CATSRGLAGDTQYF. The full variable domain, rest sourced from reference TRBV15 and TRBJ2-3, is DAMVIQNPRYQVTQFGKPVTLSCSQTLNHNVMYWYQQKSSQAPKLLFHYYDKDFNNEADTPDNFQSRRPNTSFCFLDIRSPGLGDTAMYLCATSRGLAGDTQYFGPGTRLTVL.